This TCR beta chain was profiled in a study of blood T cell repertoires in COVID-19. This study enrolled people aged about 18 to 90 from approximately 25 US geographic areas. In the source study's methods: Cell counts per sample came from amplifying reference gene primers. TCRdb's table, derived via immunoSEQ multiplex PCR, lists solely in-frame clones and lacks some. V and J calls and clone size come straight from that table; D and trimming were deduced from the DNA. The table records roughly 250,000 clones, about nine tenths of them present only once. Germline values: CDR1 LNHDA, CDR2 SQIVND (reference sequence). The CDR3 runs 15 residues. V lost 10 bases and J 1 base, leaving 19 bases between the germline ends.

The receptor was derived from a human donor in a cohort exposed to, infected with or recovered from COVID-19 (not recorded which). The donor label of this sample is uncertain. The chain combines TRBV19 with TRBJ1-2; D may be TRBD1 (5 bases). Sequenced: PBMCs or T cells enriched from blood (not recorded which). CDR3 in DNA: TGTGCCACCAAGGGGCGAAGGATGATTAACTATGGCTACACCTTC. It specifies CATKGRRMINYGYTF.